This T cell receptor (beta chain) was found in a study of blood T cell repertoires in COVID-19. Whole-study context: The origin of the acute and convalescent COVID-19 samples was the United States, Italy and Spain.

Germline V gene data show CDR1 as SGHTA and CDR2 as FQGNSA. Trimming cost V 5 bases and J 9 bases, with 16 bases left between them. The CDR3 has 14 amino acids. Per the original methods: Amplification from reference gene primers served as the basis for estimated nucleated cell counts. Profiling relied on immunoSEQ multiplex PCR, and the TCRdb table lists in-frame clones only, not all of them. The V and J calls and the clone size are those of that table, but D and trimming were determined from the DNA. The sample holds 230,000 or so clones, approximately 81% seen once. Participants had their cohort set by participant-reported clinical history. Exposed volunteers were people who met a COVID-19 case within 2 weeks before study entry.

The sequencing sample was made of PBMCs or T cells enriched from blood (not recorded which). The chain is built from TRBV7-2 and TRBJ2-2; D is uncertain. This TCR was sampled from a woman in her fifties or sixties who had been exposed to COVID-19. CDR3 DNA: TGTGCCAGCAGCCCTCTGGGTAGCCCCCGGGAGCTGTTTTTT. Its translation is CASSPLGSPRELFF. Drawing the rest from reference TRBV7-2 and TRBJ2-2, the complete variable domain is GAGVSQSPSNKVTEKGKDVELRCDPISGHTALYWYRQSLGQGLEFLIYFQGNSAPDKSGLPSDRFSAERTGGSVSTLTIQRTQQEDSAVYLCASSPLGSPRELFFGEGSRLTVL.